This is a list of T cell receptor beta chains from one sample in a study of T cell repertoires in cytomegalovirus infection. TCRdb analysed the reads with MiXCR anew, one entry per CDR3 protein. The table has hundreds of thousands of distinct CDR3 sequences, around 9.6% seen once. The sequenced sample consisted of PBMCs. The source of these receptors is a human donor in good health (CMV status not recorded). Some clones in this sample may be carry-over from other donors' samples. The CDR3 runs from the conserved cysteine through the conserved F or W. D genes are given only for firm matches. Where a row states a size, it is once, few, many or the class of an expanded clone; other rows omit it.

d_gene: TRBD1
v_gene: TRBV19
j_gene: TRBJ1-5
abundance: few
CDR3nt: TGTGCCAGTACGGGACAGCCTAATCAGCCCCAGCATTTT
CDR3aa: CASTGQPNQPQHF

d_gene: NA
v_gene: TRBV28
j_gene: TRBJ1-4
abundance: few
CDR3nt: TGTGCCAGCAGACCCACGGGGAGGGGAAAACTGTTTTTT
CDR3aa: CASRPTGRGKLFF

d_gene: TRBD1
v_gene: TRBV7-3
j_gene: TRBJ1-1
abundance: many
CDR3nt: TGTGCCAGCAGCCCGACAGGGGTAGGCACTGAAGCTTTCTTT
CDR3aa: CASSPTGVGTEAFF

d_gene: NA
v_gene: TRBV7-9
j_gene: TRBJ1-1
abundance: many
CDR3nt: TGTGCCAGCAGCTTGGTAATCTCACGTACGACTGAAGCTTTCTTT
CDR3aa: CASSLVISRTTEAFF

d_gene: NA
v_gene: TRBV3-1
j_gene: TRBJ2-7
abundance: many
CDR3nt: TGTGCCAGCAGCCAAGCAGACTACGAGCAGTACTTC
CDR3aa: CASSQADYEQYF

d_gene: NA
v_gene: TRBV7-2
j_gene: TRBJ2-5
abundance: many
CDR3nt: TGTGCCAGCACCTCTTACGGGGGGCGGGAGACCCAGTACTTC
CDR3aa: CASTSYGGRETQYF

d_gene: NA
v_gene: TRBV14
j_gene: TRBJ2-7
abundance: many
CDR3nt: TGTGCCAGCAGCTATTCCCCGGGACTTTCCTACGAGCAGTACTTC
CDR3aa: CASSYSPGLSYEQYF

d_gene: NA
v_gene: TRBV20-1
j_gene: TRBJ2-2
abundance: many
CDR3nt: TGCAGTGCCAGACCGAACACCGGGGAGCTGTTTTTT
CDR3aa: CSARPNTGELFF

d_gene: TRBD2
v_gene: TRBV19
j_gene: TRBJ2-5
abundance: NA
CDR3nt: TGTGCCAGTAGCCGTGGGACTAGCGGAACAGAGACCCAGTACTTC
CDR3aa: CASSRGTSGTETQYF

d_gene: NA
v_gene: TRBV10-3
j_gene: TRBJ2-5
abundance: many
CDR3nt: TGTGCCATCAGTGAGTCGTCATACCAAGAGACCCAGTACTTC
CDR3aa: CAISESSYQETQYF

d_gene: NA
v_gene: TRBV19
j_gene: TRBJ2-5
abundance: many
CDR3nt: TGTGCCAGTAGTGCGCTGGGACGGGGGGCTCCGTACTTC
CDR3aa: CASSALGRGAPYF

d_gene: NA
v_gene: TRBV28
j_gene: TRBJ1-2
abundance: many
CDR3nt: TGTGCCAGCACCCCATATGCCTATTATGGCTACACCTTC
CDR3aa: CASTPYAYYGYTF

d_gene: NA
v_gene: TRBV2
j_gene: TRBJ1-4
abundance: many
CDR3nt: TGTGCCAGCAGTGAAGTTGGACGCGGGATTCCTAATGAAAAACTGTTTTTT
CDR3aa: CASSEVGRGIPNEKLFF

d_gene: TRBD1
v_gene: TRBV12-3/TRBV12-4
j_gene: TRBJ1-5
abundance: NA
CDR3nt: TGTGCCAGCACCGGCACCGGGACAGGGAGAGAGGATCAGCCCCAGCATTTT
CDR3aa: CASTGTGTGREDQPQHF

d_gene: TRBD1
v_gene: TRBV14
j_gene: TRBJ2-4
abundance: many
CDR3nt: TGTGCCAGCAGGCGATCCGGGACAGGGCCCCGCAGTGGCATTCAGTACTTC
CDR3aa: CASRRSGTGPRSGIQYF

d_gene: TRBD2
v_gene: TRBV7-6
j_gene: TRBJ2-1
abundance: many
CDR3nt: TGTGCCAGCAGCTCCTCCGGGACTAGCGGCGTCAATGAGCAGTTCTTC
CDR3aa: CASSSSGTSGVNEQFF

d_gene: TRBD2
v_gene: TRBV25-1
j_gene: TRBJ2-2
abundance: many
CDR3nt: TGTGCCAGCAGTGAGGGAGGGTCATGGTTGTCCGGGGAGCTGTTTTTT
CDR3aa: CASSEGGSWLSGELFF

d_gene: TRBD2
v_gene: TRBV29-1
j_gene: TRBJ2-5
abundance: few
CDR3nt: TGCAGCGTCCTAGTAGCGGGGGGCGGGGAGACCCAGTACTTC
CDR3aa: CSVLVAGGGETQYF